This T cell receptor (beta chain) originates from a study of response to subunit inactivated influenza vaccine. General study findings and limits: Authors suggested each seasonal flu vaccination may recruit only limited numbers of new T cells.

TCRdb called the RT-PCR reads again in MiXCR, with one record for every CDR3 protein. The sample yields just under 250,000 distinct CDR3 sequences, about 12% seen once. Comment on this clonotype: The target antigen is unknown.

This material consisted of non-naive T cells sorted from PBMCs, taken about 14 days before vaccination. This receptor was taken from a man aged 50 or older who received an inactivated influenza vaccine.

CDR3 in amino acids: CASSLNWGGQVYEQYF. The CDR3, as DNA: TGCGCCAGCAGCTTGAACTGGGGGGGACAGGTGTACGAGCAGTACTTC. The chain couples TRBV5-1 to TRBJ2-7; D perhaps matches TRBD1 (8 bases). Germline assignment: CDR1 SGHRS and CDR2 YFSETQ. The V end lost 1 base, the J end lost 4 bases, and 18 bases lay between the germline ends. This CDR3 contains 16 residues.